The 13 T cell receptor beta chains below all came from one sample that was sequenced in a study of T cell clonality in common variable immunodeficiency. Here immunoSEQ multiplex PCR was the method, and the copy in TCRdb shows in-frame clones only, minus some. This sample comprises about 35,000 clones, none seen once only. The sequencing sample was made of peripheral blood mononuclear cells. The source of these receptors is a person aged 18 to 75 in good health.

In its sample, this clone was seen many times. From the germline J gene comes the end of the CDR3, since the read stops 3 residues before it. The chain carries TRBV2 and TRBJ1-5; D gene uncertain. Trimming took 7 bases from V and 3 from J, leaving 16 bases between them. The CDR3 sequence is 15 residues long. Germline assignment: CDR1 SNHLY and CDR2 FYNNEI. This CDR3 is CASTERAQFNQPQHF. The CDR3 DNA, read in part, is TGTGCCAGCACCGAGAGGGCACAATTCAATCAGCCC.

A word on this clone: The missing CDR3 end, 3 residues past where the read stops, is filled in from the germline J gene. This chain joins TRBV19 and TRBJ2-3; D may correspond to TRBD1 or TRBD2 (6 bases each). The CDR3 covers 16 residues. Germline V gene lookup returns CDR1 LNHDA and CDR2 SQIVND (reference sequence). The CDR3 spells CASSIVGGTQDQPQYF. Partial CDR3 DNA: TGTGCCAGTAGTATAGTAGGAGGGACACAAGATCAGCCG.

This clone was counted many times. Germline and junction disagree at one end, which may indicate a read error. The read is 3 residues too short to cover the CDR3 end, so that end is filled in from the germline J gene. This chain uses TRBV7-7 with TRBJ2-5; D gene unclear. There are 12 residues in the CDR3. Germline CDR1 and CDR2: SSHAT and FNYEAQ (reference sequence). This CDR3 is CASSPVPETQYF. The DNA read from the CDR3 is TGTGCTAGCAGCCCGGTCCCGGAGACC.

This clone has at least ten counts. The read comes to an end 3 residues before the CDR3 does, leaving the germline J gene to fill in the end. V usage is TRBV10-1 and J usage is TRBJ1-1; possibly TRBD1 for D (5 bases). Trimming shortened V by 1 base and J by 6 bases, and 15 bases separated the two germline ends. From germline, CDR1 is WNHNN and CDR2 SYGVQD (reference sequence). The CDR3 runs 15 residues. The sequenced CDR3 bases are TGCGCCAGCAGTGAGTACAGAGCGTGGGGCGCTGAA. Translating it yields CASSEYRAWGAE. The entire CDR3 sequence reads CASSEYRAWGAEAFF.

This clone was recorded many times. The CDR3 end is not reached by the read, which stops 3 residues before it; the germline J gene fills it in. At the DNA level, this CDR3 is encoded by other sequences in the same sample as well. The chain joins TRBV11-2 to TRBJ1-3; weak D call: TRBD1 (6 bases). Germline CDR1 reads SGHAT; CDR2 reads FQNNGV. V was cut by 5 bases and J by 7 bases, with 18 bases left in between. The CDR3 is 15 residues long. The sequenced CDR3 bases are TGTGCCAGCAGCGCTGTGCGGGGGGCCTGGAACACC. This sequence encodes CASSAVRGAWNT. The CDR3, in full, reads CASSAVRGAWNTIYF.

The table lists this clone with many counts. The CDR3 end falls 3 residues outside the read, so it is completed with the germline J gene. The chain recombines TRBV13 with TRBJ2-7; TRBD2 might be the D (5 bases). Trimming removed 4 bases from V and 5 bases from J, with 12 bases in between. Germline V gene sequence: CDR1 PRHDT, CDR2 FYEKMQ (reference sequence). The CDR3 totals 13 residues. Incomplete CDR3 DNA: TGTGCCAGCAGCTCCTGGAGTAGCGACGAG. Amino acid sequence: CASSSWSSDE. The whole CDR3 is CASSSWSSDEQYF.

At least ten counts were recorded for this clone. With the read ending 3 residues before the CDR3 end, the germline J gene is used to fill in that end. The genes are TRBV28 and TRBJ1-6, with unresolved D. Trimming cost V 3 bases and J 7 bases, with 13 bases left between them. This CDR3 contains 15 residues. The germline gives CDR1 MDHEN, CDR2 SYDVKM. This CDR3 is CASSFPYSGNSPLHF. The part of the CDR3 DNA that was read is TGTGCCAGCAGTTTTCCGTATTCGGGGAATTCACCC.

This clone has a handful of counts. The read ends 3 residues early relative to the CDR3; the germline J gene fills the gap. V usage is TRBV19 and J usage is TRBJ2-3, with a tentative D call TRBD1 (7 bases). This CDR3 region has 15 residues. Germline loops: CDR1 LNHDA, CDR2 SQIVND (reference sequence). Incomplete CDR3 DNA: TGTGCCAGTAAAACAGGGGCGGGAAGCAATCAGCCG. As protein: CASKTGAGSNQP. The entire CDR3 is CASKTGAGSNQPQYF.

On this clone itself: The CDR3 goes on 3 residues after the read ends, and that part is filled in from the germline J gene. The genes are TRBV7-2 and TRBJ1-6; D not resolved. The CDR3 sequence is 14 residues long. Trimming pared 5 bases from V and 10 bases from J, leaving 15 bases between. The germline gives CDR1 SGHTA, CDR2 FQGNSA. The covered CDR3 bases are TGTGCCAGCAGCCCCGGACTCTCCGGCTCACCC. Translating gives CASSPGLSGSP. The full CDR3 is CASSPGLSGSPLHF.

This clone was picked up many times. The missing CDR3 end, 3 residues past where the read stops, is filled in from the germline J gene. The V call is TRBV18, the J call TRBJ2-2, with 9 nucleotides matching TRBD1. Germline assignment: CDR1 KGHSH and CDR2 LQKENI. This CDR3 comprises 15 residues. V was clipped by 3 bases and J by 7 bases; unmatched bases: 6. Partial CDR3 DNA: TGTGCCAGCTCACCTACAGGGGGCTCTGGCGGGGAG. Residues: CASSPTGGSGGE. The full-length CDR3 reads as CASSPTGGSGGELFF. Full variable domain (missing parts from reference TRBV18 and TRBJ2-2): NAGVMQNPRHLVRRRGQEARLRCSPMKGHSHVYWYRQLPEEGLKFMVYLQKENIIDESGMPKERFSAEFPKEGPSILRIQQVVRGDSAAYFCASSPTGGSGGELFFGEGSRLTVL.

This clone appeared many times. From the germline J gene comes the end of the CDR3, since the read stops 3 residues before it. The genes are TRBV19 and TRBJ1-5, with unresolved D. The V end was cut by 1 base, the J end by 4 bases, with 17 bases between. The germline V gene encodes CDR1 LNHDA and CDR2 SQIVND (reference sequence). There are 17 residues in the CDR3. The CDR3 sequence is CASSIAGPALLNQPQHF. The DNA read from the CDR3 is TGTGCCAGTAGTATAGCTGGGCCGGCCTTGTTAAATCAGCCC.

This clone occurred many times. The sequence runs out 3 residues before the end of the CDR3; the remainder is reconstructed from the germline J gene. The V and J genes are TRBV20-1 and TRBJ2-2; D is perhaps TRBD2 (6 bases). The ends were cut back, 3 bases at V and 1 base at J, with 9 bases in the middle. The CDR3 runs 14 residues. CDR1 and CDR2 (germline): DFQATT, SNEGSKA (reference sequence). CDR3 sequence: CSARTSGNTGELFF. Incomplete CDR3 DNA: TGCAGTGCTAGGACTAGTGGGAACACCGGGGAG.

This clone was recorded at least ten times. The read comes to an end 3 residues before the CDR3 does, leaving the germline J gene to fill in the end. The chain combines TRBV7-8 with TRBJ2-5; TRBD2 aligns across 7 bases. CDR1 and CDR2 (germline): SGHVS, FQNEAQ. Germline trimming cut 0 bases from V and 2 bases from J; bases unmatched to any gene: 6. The CDR3 is 16 amino acids. The CDR3 spells CASSLAIAGAQETQYF. Partial CDR3 DNA: TGTGCCAGCAGCTTAGCAATAGCGGGTGCGCAAGAGACC.